The text below deals with one T cell receptor beta chain. Only in-frame clones appear in the TCRdb table, and some are missing; sequencing was by immunoSEQ multiplex PCR. Of hundreds of thousands of clones listed, approximately 89% are singletons. This record comes from a study of shared T cell receptors in the human thymus. V lost 7 bases, J lost 5 bases, and 6 bases stayed unmatched. The germline CDR1 and CDR2 sequences are SNHLY and FYNNEI. The CDR3 totals 14 residues. These data are also associated with another study on human thymus T cells.

Sequences were obtained from thymocytes. V usage is TRBV2 and J usage is TRBJ2-2; TRBD2 agrees at 8 bases. This TCR was sampled from a boy under two years old with a congenital heart defect. The CDR3 region has the DNA TGTGCCAGCAAGCGGGAGCGGGTGACCGGGGAGCTGTTTTTT. The encoded protein is CASKRERVTGELFF.